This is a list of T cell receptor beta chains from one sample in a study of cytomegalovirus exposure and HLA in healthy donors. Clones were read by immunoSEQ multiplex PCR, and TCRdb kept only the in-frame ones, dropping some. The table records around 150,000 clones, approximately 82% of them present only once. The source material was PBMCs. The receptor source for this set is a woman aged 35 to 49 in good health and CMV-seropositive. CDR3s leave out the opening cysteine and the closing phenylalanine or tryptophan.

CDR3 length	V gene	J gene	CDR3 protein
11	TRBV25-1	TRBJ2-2	ASSSTRGGELF
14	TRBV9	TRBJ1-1	ASSPRGGGAGTEAF
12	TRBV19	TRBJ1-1	ASSARQGITEAF
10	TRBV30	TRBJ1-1	AWSPRNTEAF
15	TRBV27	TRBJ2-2	ASSLLSLAGVTGELF
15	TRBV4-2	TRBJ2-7	ASSQLGATDRAYEQY
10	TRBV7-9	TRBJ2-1	ASSSNRGEQF
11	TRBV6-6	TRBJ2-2	AIGEANTGELF
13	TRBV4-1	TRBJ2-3	ASSLAGGLGDTQY
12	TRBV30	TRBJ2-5	AWSRGQGSWEQY
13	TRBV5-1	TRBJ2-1	ASRDGTRLYNEQF
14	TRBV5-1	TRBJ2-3	ASSFTGGFNTDTQY
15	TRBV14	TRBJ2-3	ASSQPLTSLGTDTQY
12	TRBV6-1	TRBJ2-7	ASNLAGASYEQY
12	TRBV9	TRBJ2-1	ATSEAGGYNEQF
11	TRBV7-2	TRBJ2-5	ASSFSGEETQY
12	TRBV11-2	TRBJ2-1	ASSQARTHNEQF
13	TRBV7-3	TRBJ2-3	ASSLMQGGTDTQY
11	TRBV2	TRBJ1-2	ASSEVSNYGYT
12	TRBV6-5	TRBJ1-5	ASSEGGLNQPQH
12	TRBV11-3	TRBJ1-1	ASSSSGRPTEAF
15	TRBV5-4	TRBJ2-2	ASGLTGRALGTGELF
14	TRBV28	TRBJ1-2	ASSPAGPGFGDGYT
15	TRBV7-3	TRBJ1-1	ASSLKGGQGMNTEAF
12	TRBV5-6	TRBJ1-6	ASSGGGPLEPLH
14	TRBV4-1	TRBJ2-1	ASSQPPHGSYNEQF
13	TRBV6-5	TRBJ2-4	ASSYQDRGVDIQY
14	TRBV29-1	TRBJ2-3	SVEVGWRGSTDTQY
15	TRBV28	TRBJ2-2	ASSFWSSGKNTGELF
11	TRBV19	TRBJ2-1	ASSTTSVNEQF
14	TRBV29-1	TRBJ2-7	SVSRDRGLASYEQY
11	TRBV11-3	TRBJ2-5	ASSPGTSATQY
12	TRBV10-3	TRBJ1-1	AISMGQMNTEAF
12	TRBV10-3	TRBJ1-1	AISEKWDSSEAF
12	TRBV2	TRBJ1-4	ASSGATANEKLF
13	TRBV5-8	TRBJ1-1	ASSYFRGRVTEAF
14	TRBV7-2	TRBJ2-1	ASSPLLAGGANEQF
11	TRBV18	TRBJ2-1	ASSPGLDNEQF
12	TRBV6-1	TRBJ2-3	ASSMVGVTDTQY
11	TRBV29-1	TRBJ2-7	SVRTGGGYEQY
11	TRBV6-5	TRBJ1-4	ASSVGAGEKLF
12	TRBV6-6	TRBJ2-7	ASSYGDAGGEQY
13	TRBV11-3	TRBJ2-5	ASSQRLAGEETQY
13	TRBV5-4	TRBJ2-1	ASSPRGSSYNEQF
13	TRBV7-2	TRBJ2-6	ASSQGGTGANVLT
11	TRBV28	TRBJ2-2	ASSFVSTGELF
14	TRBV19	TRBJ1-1	ATTLRDRSQNTEAF
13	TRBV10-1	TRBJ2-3	ASSDPRGTTDTQY
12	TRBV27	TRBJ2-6	ASLGDSGANVLT
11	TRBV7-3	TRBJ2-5	ASSADRGETQY
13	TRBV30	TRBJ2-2	AWNLNGANTGELF
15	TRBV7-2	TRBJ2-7	ASSLIGLAGGPNEQY
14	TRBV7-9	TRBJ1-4	ASSPQGPATNEKLF
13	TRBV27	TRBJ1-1	ASSLSGARNTEAF
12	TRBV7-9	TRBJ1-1	ASSLETPSSEAF
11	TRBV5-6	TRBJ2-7	ASRQTGKYEQY
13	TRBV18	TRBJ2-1	ASSPSGQTGPGQF
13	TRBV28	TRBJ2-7	ASSPWDSSSYEQY
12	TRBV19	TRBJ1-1	ASSIQGGVGEAF
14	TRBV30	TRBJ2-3	AWRGGTSGSTDTQY